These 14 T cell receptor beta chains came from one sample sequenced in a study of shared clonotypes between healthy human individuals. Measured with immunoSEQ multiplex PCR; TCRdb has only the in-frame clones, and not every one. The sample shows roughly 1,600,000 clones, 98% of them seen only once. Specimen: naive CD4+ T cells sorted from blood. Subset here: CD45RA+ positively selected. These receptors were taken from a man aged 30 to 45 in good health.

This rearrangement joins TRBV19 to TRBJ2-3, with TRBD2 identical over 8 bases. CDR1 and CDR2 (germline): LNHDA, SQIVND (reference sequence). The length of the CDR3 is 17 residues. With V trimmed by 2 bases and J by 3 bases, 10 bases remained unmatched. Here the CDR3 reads CASSISVGGATTDTQYF. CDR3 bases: TGTGCCAGTAGTATATCTGTCGGGGGGGCGACGACAGATACGCAGTATTTT.

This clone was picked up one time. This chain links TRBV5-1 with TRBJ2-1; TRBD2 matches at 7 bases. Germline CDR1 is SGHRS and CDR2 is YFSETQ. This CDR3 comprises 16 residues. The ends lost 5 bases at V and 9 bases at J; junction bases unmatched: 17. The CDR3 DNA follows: TGCGCCAGCAGTCCCCTTCTTCGGGGAGGGCTGGTTGAGCAGTTCTTC. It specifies CASSPLLRGGLVEQFF.

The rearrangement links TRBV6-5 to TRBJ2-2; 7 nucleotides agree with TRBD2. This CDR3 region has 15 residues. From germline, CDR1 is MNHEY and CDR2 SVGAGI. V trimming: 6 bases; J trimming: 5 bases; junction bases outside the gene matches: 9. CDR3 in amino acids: CASRAPLAATGELFF. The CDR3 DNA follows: TGTGCCAGCAGGGCACCTCTAGCGGCGACCGGGGAGCTGTTTTTT.

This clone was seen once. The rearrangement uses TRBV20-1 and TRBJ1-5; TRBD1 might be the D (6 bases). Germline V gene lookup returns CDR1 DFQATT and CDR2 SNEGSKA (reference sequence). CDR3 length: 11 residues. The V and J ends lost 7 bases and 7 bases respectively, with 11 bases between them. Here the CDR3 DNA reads TGCAGTGGGGGGGCGCCGCAGCCCCAGCATTTT. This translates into CSGGAPQPQHF.

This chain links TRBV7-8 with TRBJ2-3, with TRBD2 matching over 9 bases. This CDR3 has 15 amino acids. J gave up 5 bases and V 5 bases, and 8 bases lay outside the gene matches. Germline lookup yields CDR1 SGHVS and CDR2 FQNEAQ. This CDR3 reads CASSDGTSRRDTQYF. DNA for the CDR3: TGTGCCAGCAGCGACGGGACTAGCCGTAGAGATACGCAGTATTTT. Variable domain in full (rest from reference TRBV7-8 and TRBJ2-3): GAGVSQSPRYKVAKRGQDVALRCDPISGHVSLFWYQQALGQGPEFLTYFQNEAQLDKSGLPSDRFFAERPEGSVSTLKIQRTQQEDSAVYLCASSDGTSRRDTQYFGPGTRLTVL.

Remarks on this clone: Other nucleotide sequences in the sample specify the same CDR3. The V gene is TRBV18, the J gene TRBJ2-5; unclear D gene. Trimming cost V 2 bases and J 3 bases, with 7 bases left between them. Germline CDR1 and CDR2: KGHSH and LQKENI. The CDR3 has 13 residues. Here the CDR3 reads CASSPSGKETQYF. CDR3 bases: TGTGCCAGCTCACCATCCGGTAAAGAGACCCAGTACTTC.

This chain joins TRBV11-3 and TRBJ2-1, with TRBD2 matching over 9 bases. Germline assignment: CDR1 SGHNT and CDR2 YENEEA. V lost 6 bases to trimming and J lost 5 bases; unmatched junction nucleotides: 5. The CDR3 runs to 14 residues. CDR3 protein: CASSRTSVHNEQFF. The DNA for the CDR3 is TGTGCCAGCAGTCGGACTAGCGTCCACAATGAGCAGTTCTTC.

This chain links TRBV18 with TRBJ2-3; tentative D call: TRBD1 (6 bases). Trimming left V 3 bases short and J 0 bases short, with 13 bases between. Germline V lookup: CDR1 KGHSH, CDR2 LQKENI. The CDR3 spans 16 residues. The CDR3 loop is CASSPPRTASTDTQYF. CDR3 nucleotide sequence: TGTGCCAGCTCACCTCCTAGGACAGCTAGCACAGATACGCAGTATTTT.

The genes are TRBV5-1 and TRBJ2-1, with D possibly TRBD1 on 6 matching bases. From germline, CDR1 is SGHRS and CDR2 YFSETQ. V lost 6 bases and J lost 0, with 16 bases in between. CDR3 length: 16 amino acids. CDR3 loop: CASTDRPPSSYNEQFF. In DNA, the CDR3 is TGCGCCAGCACCGACAGGCCACCAAGCTCCTACAATGAGCAGTTCTTC.

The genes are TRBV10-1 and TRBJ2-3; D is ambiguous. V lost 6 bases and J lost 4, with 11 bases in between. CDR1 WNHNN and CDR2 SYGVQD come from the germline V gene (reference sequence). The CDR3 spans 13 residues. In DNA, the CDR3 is TGCGCCAGCAGCCTTACCCTGGCAGATACGCAGTATTTT. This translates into CASSLTLADTQYF.

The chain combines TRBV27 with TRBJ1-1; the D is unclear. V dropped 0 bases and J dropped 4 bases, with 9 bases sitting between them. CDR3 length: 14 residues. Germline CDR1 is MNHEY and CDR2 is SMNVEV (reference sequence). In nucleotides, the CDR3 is TGTGCCAGCAGTTTATCTCCCGGAGTCACTGAAGCTTTCTTT. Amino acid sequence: CASSLSPGVTEAFF.

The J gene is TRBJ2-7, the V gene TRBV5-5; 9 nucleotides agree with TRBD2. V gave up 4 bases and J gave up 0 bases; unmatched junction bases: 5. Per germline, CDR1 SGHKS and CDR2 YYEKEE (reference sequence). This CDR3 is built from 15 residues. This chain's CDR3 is CASSPNSGSSYEQYF. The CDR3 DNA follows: TGTGCCAGCAGCCCCAATAGCGGGAGCTCCTACGAGCAGTACTTC.

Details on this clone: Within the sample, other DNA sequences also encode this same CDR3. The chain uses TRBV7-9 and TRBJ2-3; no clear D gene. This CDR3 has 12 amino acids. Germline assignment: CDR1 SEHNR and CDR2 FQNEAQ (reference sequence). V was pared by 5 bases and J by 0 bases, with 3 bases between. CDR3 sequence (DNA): TGTGCCAGCAGCCAGAGCACAGATACGCAGTATTTT. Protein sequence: CASSQSTDTQYF.

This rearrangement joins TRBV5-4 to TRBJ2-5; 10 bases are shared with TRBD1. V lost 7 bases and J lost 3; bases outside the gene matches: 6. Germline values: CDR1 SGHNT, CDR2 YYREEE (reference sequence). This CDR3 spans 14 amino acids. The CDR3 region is CASHAGTGEETQYF. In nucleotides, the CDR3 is TGTGCCAGCCACGCCGGGACAGGGGAAGAGACCCAGTACTTC.